The present TCR beta chain was sequenced within a study of cytomegalovirus exposure and HLA in healthy donors. Study summary: Across 350 to 400 genotyped donors, about 81% landed in the Caucasian-associated ancestry cluster.

This clone was seen a few times. The V gene lost 4 bases and the J gene lost 5 bases, with 7 bases spanning the gap. The CDR3 is 12 residues long. CDR1 is MGHDK and CDR2 is SYGVNS in the germline V gene. A multiplex PCR was run with 60 Vbeta primers and 13 Jbeta primers. Study processing details: In a later analysis, 8.5 million to 14 million of about 80 million unique beta chains occurred in at least two donors. Here immunoSEQ multiplex PCR was the method, and the copy in TCRdb shows in-frame clones only, minus some. The D gene and trimming were derived from the DNA, and the V and J assignments and clone size from that table. The data hold about 120,000 clones, with roughly 9% observed a single time. While unrecorded immune exposures were likely, the donors were nominally healthy when sampled.

The specimen sequenced was PBMCs. This clonotype was obtained from a woman aged 40 to 50 in good health and CMV-seropositive. This rearrangement joins TRBV25-1 to TRBJ2-3; D gene ambiguous. In nucleotides, the CDR3 is TGTGCCAGCAGTGGGCTTGGAGATACGCAGTATTTT. It translates to CASSGLGDTQYF.